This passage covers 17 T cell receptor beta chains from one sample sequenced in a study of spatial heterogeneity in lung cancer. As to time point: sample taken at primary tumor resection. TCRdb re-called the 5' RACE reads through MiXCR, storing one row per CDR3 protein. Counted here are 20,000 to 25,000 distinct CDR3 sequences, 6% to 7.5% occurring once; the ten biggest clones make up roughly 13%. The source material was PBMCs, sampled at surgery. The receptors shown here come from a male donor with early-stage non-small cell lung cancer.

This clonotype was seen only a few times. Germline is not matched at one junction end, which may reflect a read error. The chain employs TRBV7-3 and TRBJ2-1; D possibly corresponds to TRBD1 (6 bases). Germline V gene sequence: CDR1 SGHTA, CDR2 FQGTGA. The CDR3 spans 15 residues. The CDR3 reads CASSLMTGVYSEQFF. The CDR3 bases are TGTGCCAGCAGCTTGATGACAGGCGTCTACAGTGAGCAGTTCTTC.

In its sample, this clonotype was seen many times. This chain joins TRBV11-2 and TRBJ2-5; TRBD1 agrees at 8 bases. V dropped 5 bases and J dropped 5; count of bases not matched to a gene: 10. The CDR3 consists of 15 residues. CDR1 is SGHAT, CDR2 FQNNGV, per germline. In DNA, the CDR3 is TGTGCCAGCAGCCCCAGCCCAGGGGGCTCGGAGACCCAGTACTTC. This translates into CASSPSPGGSETQYF.

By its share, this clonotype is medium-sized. Here the CDR3 reads CASSAGSASPLHF. CDR3 coding DNA: TGTGCCAGCAGCGCAGGTTCGGCCTCACCCCTCCACTTT. This chain joins TRBV7-9 and TRBJ1-6, with no clear D. This CDR3 has 13 amino acids. Trimming pared 5 bases from V and 10 bases from J, leaving 12 bases between. Germline V gene sequence: CDR1 SEHNR, CDR2 FQNEAQ (reference sequence).

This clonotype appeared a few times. The CDR3 region is CASSQDKNLPDTQYF. CDR3 coding DNA: TGTGCCAGCAGCCAAGATAAAAACCTCCCAGATACGCAGTATTTT. The V call is TRBV3-1, the J call TRBJ2-3; no firm D call. The CDR3 consists of 15 residues. Trimming took 0 bases from V and 4 from J, leaving 11 bases between them. Germline assignment: CDR1 LGHDT and CDR2 YNNKEL (reference sequence).

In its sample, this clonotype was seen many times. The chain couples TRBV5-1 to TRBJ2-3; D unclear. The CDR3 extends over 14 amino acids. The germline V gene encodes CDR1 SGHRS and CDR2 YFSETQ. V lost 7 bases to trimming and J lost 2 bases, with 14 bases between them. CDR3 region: CASSREFPTDTQYF. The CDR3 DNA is TGCGCCAGCTCTCGAGAGTTCCCCACAGATACGCAGTATTTT.

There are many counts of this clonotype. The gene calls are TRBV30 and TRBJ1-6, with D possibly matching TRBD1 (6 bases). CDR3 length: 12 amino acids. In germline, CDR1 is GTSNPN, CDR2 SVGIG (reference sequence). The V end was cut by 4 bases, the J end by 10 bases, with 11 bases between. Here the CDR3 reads CAWTQGNSPLHF. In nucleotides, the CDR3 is TGTGCCTGGACACAGGGAAACTCACCCCTCCACTTT.

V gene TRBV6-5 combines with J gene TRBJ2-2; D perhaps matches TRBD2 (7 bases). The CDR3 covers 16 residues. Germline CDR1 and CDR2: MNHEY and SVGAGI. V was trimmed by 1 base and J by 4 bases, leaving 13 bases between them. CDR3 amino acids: CASSYFRGGGTGELFF. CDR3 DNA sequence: TGTGCCAGCAGTTACTTCCGGGGAGGGGGCACCGGGGAGCTGTTTTTT.

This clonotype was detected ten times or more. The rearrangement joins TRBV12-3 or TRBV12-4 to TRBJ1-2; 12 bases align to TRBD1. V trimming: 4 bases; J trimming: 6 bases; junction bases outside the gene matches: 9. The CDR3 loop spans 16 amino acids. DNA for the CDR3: TGTGCCAGCAGTTCGACCCCGGGACAGGGGGCAAATGGCTACACCTTC. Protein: CASSSTPGQGANGYTF.

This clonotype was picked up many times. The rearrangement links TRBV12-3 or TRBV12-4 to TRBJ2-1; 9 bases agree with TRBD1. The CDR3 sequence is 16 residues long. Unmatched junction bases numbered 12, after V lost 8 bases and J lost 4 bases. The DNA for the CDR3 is TGTGCCAGCCACACTCCGGGACAGGGAGGATACAATGAGCAGTTCTTC. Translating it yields CASHTPGQGGYNEQFF.

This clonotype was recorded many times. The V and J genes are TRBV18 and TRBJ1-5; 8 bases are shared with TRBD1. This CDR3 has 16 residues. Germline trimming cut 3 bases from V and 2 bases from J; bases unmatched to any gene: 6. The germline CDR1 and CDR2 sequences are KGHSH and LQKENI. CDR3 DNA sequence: TGTGCCAGCTCACCGAGCCAGGGACAGGGCAATCAGCCCCAGCATTTT. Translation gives CASSPSQGQGNQPQHF. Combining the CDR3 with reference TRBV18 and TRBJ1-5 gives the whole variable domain NAGVMQNPRHLVRRRGQEARLRCSPMKGHSHVYWYRQLPEEGLKFMVYLQKENIIDESGMPKERFSAEFPKEGPSILRIQQVVRGDSAAYFCASSPSQGQGNQPQHFGDGTRLSIL.

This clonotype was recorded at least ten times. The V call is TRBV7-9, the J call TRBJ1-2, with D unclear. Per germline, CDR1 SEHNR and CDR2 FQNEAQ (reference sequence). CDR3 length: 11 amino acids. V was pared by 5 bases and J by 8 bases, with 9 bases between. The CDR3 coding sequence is TGTGCCAGCAGCCTGATTGGGGGCTACACCTTC. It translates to CASSLIGGYTF.

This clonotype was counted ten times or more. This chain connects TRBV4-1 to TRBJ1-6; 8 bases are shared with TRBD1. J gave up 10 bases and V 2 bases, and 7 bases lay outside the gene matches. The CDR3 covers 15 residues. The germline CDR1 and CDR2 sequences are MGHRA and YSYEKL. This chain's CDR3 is CASSQMTGVRSPLHF. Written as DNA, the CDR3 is TGCGCCAGCAGCCAAATGACAGGGGTCCGATCACCCCTCCACTTT.

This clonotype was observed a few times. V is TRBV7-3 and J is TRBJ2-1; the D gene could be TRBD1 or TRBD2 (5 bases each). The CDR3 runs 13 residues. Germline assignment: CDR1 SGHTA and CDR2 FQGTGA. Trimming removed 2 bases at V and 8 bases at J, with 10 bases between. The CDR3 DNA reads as TGTGCCAGCAGCTTAGGGGGTAGGCATGAGCAGTTCTTC. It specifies CASSLGGRHEQFF.

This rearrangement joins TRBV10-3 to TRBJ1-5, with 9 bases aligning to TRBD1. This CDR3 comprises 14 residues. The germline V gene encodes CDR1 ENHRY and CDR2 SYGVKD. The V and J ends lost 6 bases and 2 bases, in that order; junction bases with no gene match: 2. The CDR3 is CAIRGQGGNQPQHF. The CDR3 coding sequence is TGTGCCATCAGGGGACAGGGCGGCAATCAGCCCCAGCATTTT.

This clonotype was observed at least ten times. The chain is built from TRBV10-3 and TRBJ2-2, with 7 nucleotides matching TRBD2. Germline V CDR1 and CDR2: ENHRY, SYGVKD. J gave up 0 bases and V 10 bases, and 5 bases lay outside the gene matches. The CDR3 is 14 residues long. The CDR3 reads CATMTSPNTGELFF. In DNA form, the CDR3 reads TGTGCCACCATGACTAGCCCGAACACCGGGGAGCTGTTTTTT.

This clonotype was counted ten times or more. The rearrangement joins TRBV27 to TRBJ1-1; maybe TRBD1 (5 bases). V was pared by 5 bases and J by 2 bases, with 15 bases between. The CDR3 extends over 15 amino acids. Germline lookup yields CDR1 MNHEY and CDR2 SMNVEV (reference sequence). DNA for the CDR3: TGTGCCAGCAGTGGGGACCCCGGACGCAACACTGAAGCTTTCTTT. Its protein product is CASSGDPGRNTEAFF.

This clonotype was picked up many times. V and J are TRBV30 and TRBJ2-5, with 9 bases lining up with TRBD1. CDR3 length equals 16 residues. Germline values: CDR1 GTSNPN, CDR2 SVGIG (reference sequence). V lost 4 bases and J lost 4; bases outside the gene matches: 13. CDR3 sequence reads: CAWTLTLTGGRETQYF. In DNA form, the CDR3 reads TGTGCCTGGACGCTGACTCTCACAGGGGGCCGAGAGACCCAGTACTTC.